This TCR beta chain came from a study of beta chain features in type 1 diabetes. Expressed TCRB transcripts got sequenced, as all isolated RNA was reverse transcribed. The data were produced by immunoSEQ multiplex PCR, yet TCRdb's version contains in-frame clones alone and is incomplete. Altogether 430,000 or so clones are present, about an eighth being singletons, with the ten largest covering approximately 0.045%. Broader study findings: When Type 1 diabetes patients were examined, their TCRB CDR3s proved moderately but significantly shorter in all four CD4+ subsets. Using cDNA template may skew counts toward highly expressing activated cells.

In this sample, this clone turned up a few times. Its antigen is as yet unknown. V lost 3 bases and J lost 0, with 13 bases in between. The germline CDR1 and CDR2 sequences are SGDLS and YYNGEE. This CDR3 has 15 residues. CD4+ naive, central memory, regulatory and stem cell-like memory subsets were isolated by sorting on CD45RO/CCR7/CD25/CD127/CD95/CD27. The V and J genes are TRBV9 and TRBJ2-7; D assignment may be TRBD1 or TRBD2 (5 bases each). The sample comprised naive CD4+ T cells from blood. This sequence originates from a woman aged 18 to 35 in good health. The DNA for the CDR3 is TGTGCCAGCAGCGCCGGGACCCGGAGCTCCTACGAGCAGTACTTC. Translating it yields CASSAGTRSSYEQYF.